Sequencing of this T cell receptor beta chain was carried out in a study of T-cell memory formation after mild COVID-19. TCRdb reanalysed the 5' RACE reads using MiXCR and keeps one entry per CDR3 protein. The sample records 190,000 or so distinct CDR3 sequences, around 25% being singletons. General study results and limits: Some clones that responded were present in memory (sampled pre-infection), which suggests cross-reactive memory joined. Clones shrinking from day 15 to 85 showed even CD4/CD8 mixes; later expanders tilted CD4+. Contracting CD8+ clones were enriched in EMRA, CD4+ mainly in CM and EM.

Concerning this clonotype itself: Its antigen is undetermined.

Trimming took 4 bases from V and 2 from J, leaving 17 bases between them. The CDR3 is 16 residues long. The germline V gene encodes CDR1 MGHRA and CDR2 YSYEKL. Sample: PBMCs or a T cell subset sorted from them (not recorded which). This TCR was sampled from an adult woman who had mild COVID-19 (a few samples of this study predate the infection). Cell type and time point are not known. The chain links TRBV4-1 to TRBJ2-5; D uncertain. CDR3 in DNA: TGCGCCAGCAGCCTCAGGTTCTCCCCGGATCAAGAGACCCAGTACTTC. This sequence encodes CASSLRFSPDQETQYF.